This TCR beta chain was captured by sequencing in a study of T-cell memory formation after mild COVID-19. Notes on the study in general: Among contracting clones, CD4+ were mainly CM/EM and CD8+ enriched in EMRA.

This clonotype was seen more than once but under ten times. Its antigen remains unidentified. TCRdb reprocessed the 5' RACE reads via MiXCR and lists one record per CDR3 protein. The sample has tens of thousands of distinct CDR3 sequences, more than 13% seen once. The J segment lost 4 bases and the V segment lost 6 bases, leaving 6 bases of the junction unmatched. Germline V gives CDR1 MDHEN, CDR2 SYDVKM. The CDR3 is 15 amino acids. Material: PBMCs or a T cell subset sorted from them (not recorded which). The TCR comes from a man in his late teens or twenties who had mild COVID-19 (a few samples of this study predate the infection). Cell type and time point are not known. The rearrangement links TRBV28 to TRBJ2-5; 12 bases agree with TRBD2. CDR3 amino acids: CASSRGLAGSETQYF. CDR3 DNA: TGTGCCAGCAGCCGGGGACTAGCGGGTTCAGAGACCCAGTACTTC.